The 30 T cell receptor beta chains in this list originate from one sample, sequenced in a study of blood T cell repertoires in COVID-19. Assay: immunoSEQ multiplex PCR; the TCRdb copy retains only in-frame clones and omits some. This table has roughly 24,000 clones, 80% to 90% appearing once. Material for sequencing was peripheral blood. The receptors were gathered from a woman of 80 years or more with acute or convalescent COVID-19.

This clone appeared a few times. The rearrangement joins TRBV9 to TRBJ1-2, with D unresolved. The CDR3 totals 15 residues. With 0 bases removed from V and 0 bases from J, the gap between germline ends came to 9 bases. Germline V gene lookup returns CDR1 SGDLS and CDR2 YYNGEE. Written as DNA, the CDR3 is TGTGCCAGCAGCGTAGGTCGGGGAGCTAACTATGGCTACACCTTC. It codes for CASSVGRGANYGYTF.

The chain couples TRBV7-2 to TRBJ2-3; 7 bases align to TRBD2. Looked up from germline, CDR1 is SGHTA and CDR2 is FQGNSA. The CDR3 is 15 amino acids. Unmatched junction bases numbered 9, after V lost 5 bases and J lost 4 bases. CDR3 sequence: CASSRSGGLPDTQYF. The CDR3 coding sequence is TGTGCCAGCAGCCGGTCGGGAGGCTTACCAGATACGCAGTATTTT.

J is TRBJ2-3 and V is TRBV7-2; D possibly corresponds to TRBD2 (6 bases). This CDR3 spans 12 amino acids. V dropped 8 bases and J dropped 2 bases, with 8 bases sitting between them. CDR1 and CDR2 (germline): SGHTA, FQGNSA. The DNA for the CDR3 is TGTGCCAGCGGGGGGTACACAGATACGCAGTATTTT. Protein product: CASGGYTDTQYF.

The V and J genes are TRBV21-1 and TRBJ1-5. TRBV21-1 is a pseudogene. The CDR3 sequence is 16 residues long. CDR3 nucleotides: TGTGCCAGCATCCTACGGGGGAGGGACGGCAATCAGCCCCAGCATTTT. This gives the protein CASILRGRDGNQPQHF.

V usage is TRBV27 and J usage is TRBJ2-1; 8 nucleotides match TRBD1. The CDR3 runs 14 residues. V was clipped by 6 bases and J by 6 bases; unmatched bases: 7. Germline V gene lookup returns CDR1 MNHEY and CDR2 SMNVEV (reference sequence). CDR3 bases: TGTGCCAGCAGGGGCGGACAGGGCCCCAATGAGCAGTTCTTC. Its translation: CASRGGQGPNEQFF.

This sequence joins TRBV10-3 and TRBJ2-7; 10 nucleotides match TRBD2. Germline trimming cut 2 bases from V and 6 bases from J; bases unmatched to any gene: 7. This CDR3 is 15 amino acids long. From germline, CDR1 is ENHRY and CDR2 SYGVKD. CDR3 loop: CAISERLAGVSEQYF. CDR3 bases: TGTGCCATCAGTGAGAGGCTAGCGGGAGTCAGCGAGCAGTACTTC.

This chain links TRBV6-5 with TRBJ2-4; the match to TRBD2 covers 7 bases. The CDR3 loop spans 14 amino acids. Germline CDR1 reads MNHEY; CDR2 reads SVGAGI. J lost 8 bases, V lost 2 bases, and 6 bases had no gene match. The CDR3 loop reads CASSYGGRGDIQYF. CDR3 in DNA: TGTGCCAGCAGTTACGGTGGCCGGGGGGACATTCAGTACTTC.

A single count supports this clone. The chain couples TRBV30 to TRBJ1-1; no firm D call. The CDR3 has 15 residues. Trimming took off 4 bases at V and 1 base at J, with 16 bases between the two ends. CDR1 is GTSNPN, CDR2 SVGIG, per germline (reference sequence). The CDR3, as DNA: TGTGCCTGGATTATATTTTCCTATACGAACACTGAAGCTTTCTTT. It specifies CAWIIFSYTNTEAFF. The entire variable domain, with the rest obtained from reference TRBV30 and TRBJ1-1, is as follows: SQTIHQWPATLVQPVGSPLSLECTVEGTSNPNLYWYRQAAGRGLQLLFYSVGIGQISSEVPQNLSASRPQDRQFILSSKKLLLSDSGFYLCAWIIFSYTNTEAFFGQGTRLTVV.

The J gene is TRBJ2-1, the V gene TRBV11-2; 7 bases line up with TRBD2. Germline values: CDR1 SGHAT, CDR2 FQNNGV. V lost 1 base, J lost 0 bases, and 3 bases stayed unmatched. The CDR3 has 16 residues. The CDR3 reads CASSLAGGPSYNEQFF. The DNA of the CDR3 is TGTGCCAGCAGCTTAGCGGGAGGCCCCTCCTACAATGAGCAGTTCTTC. Looking up the rest from reference TRBV11-2 and TRBJ2-1 gives the full variable domain: EAGVAQSPRYKIIEKRQSVAFWCNPISGHATLYWYQQILGQGPKLLIQFQNNGVVDDSQLPKDRFSAERLKGVDSTLKIQPAKLEDSAVYLCASSLAGGPSYNEQFFGPGTRLTVL.

The chain couples TRBV7-9 to TRBJ1-5; TRBD1 agrees at 10 bases. Germline V gene data show CDR1 as SEHNR and CDR2 as FQNEAQ (reference sequence). The CDR3 extends over 16 amino acids. V shed 4 bases, J shed 2 bases, and the junction held 5 bases outside the gene matches. The CDR3 reads CASSSSGTGGNQPQHF. For the CDR3, the DNA is TGTGCCAGCAGCTCCTCCGGGACAGGGGGCAATCAGCCCCAGCATTTT.

This clone was observed once. V usage is TRBV7-2 and J usage is TRBJ2-7; TRBD2 might be the D (6 bases). The CDR3 runs 14 residues. CDR1 and CDR2 (germline): SGHTA, FQGNSA. The ends were cut back, 1 base at V and 2 bases at J, with 9 bases in the middle. The CDR3 DNA follows: TGTGCCAGCAGCTTAGGCCCGGGAGCCTACGAGCAGTACTTC. This translates into CASSLGPGAYEQYF.

A few counts support this clone. This chain uses TRBV7-2 with TRBJ2-4; 9 nucleotides line up with TRBD2. CDR3 length: 16 residues. Germline CDR1 is SGHTA and CDR2 is FQGNSA. V was pared by 2 bases and J by 3 bases, with 5 bases of the junction left unmatched. This CDR3 is CASSLNSGGGKNIQYF. The CDR3 region has the DNA TGTGCCAGCAGCTTAAATAGCGGGGGAGGCAAAAACATTCAGTACTTC. Full variable domain (missing parts from reference TRBV7-2 and TRBJ2-4): GAGVSQSPSNKVTEKGKDVELRCDPISGHTALYWYRQSLGQGLEFLIYFQGNSAPDKSGLPSDRFSAERTGGSVSTLTIQRTQQEDSAVYLCASSLNSGGGKNIQYFGAGTRLSVL.

This clone has only a few counts. The V and J genes are TRBV6-6 and TRBJ1-1; tentative D call: TRBD1 (6 bases). The CDR3 is 14 residues long. Germline assignment: CDR1 MNHNY and CDR2 SVGAGI (reference sequence). V shed 3 bases and J shed 6 bases, with 14 bases lying between them. The CDR3 is CASSYQGLSPEAFF. CDR3 coding DNA: TGTGCCAGCAGTTATCAGGGGTTGAGCCCTGAAGCTTTCTTT.

The rearrangement uses TRBV6-2 or TRBV6-3 and TRBJ2-3; no firm D call. The length of the CDR3 is 14 residues. The V and J ends lost 4 bases and 2 bases respectively, with 10 bases between them. The germline V gene has CDR1 MNHEY and CDR2 SVGEGT. Here the CDR3 reads CASSSGVYTDTQYF. Written as DNA, the CDR3 is TGTGCCAGCAGTTCCGGAGTGTACACAGATACGCAGTATTTT.

This rearrangement joins TRBV18 to TRBJ1-2, with 11 bases aligning to TRBD1. V lost 6 bases, J lost 3 bases, and 6 bases stayed unmatched. Germline CDR1 and CDR2: KGHSH and LQKENI. CDR3 length equals 15 residues. CDR3 sequence reads: CASSHPGQGDYGYTF. The CDR3, as DNA: TGTGCCAGCTCCCATCCGGGACAGGGGGACTATGGCTACACCTTC.

This chain uses TRBV24-1 with TRBJ2-1; 12 positions match TRBD2. J was trimmed by 7 bases and V by 9 bases; bases with no gene match: 12. This CDR3 comprises 16 residues. Looked up from germline, CDR1 is KGHDR and CDR2 is SFDVKD. CDR3 bases: TGTGCCACCTCTTCCGCCGGGACTAGCGGGCAGAATGAGCAGTTCTTC. This codes for CATSSAGTSGQNEQFF.

The rearrangement joins TRBV19 to TRBJ2-2; D is possibly TRBD2 (5 bases). Germline loops: CDR1 LNHDA, CDR2 SQIVND (reference sequence). Trimming left V 1 base short and J 1 base short, with 7 bases between. The CDR3 sequence is 15 residues long. CDR3: CASSIAGMNTGELFF. In DNA, the CDR3 is TGTGCCAGTAGTATAGCCGGGATGAACACCGGGGAGCTGTTTTTT. The entire variable domain, with the rest obtained from reference TRBV19 and TRBJ2-2, is as follows: DGGITQSPKYLFRKEGQNVTLSCEQNLNHDAMYWYRQDPGQGLRLIYYSQIVNDFQKGDIAEGYSVSREKKESFPLTVTSAQKNPTAFYLCASSIAGMNTGELFFGEGSRLTVL.

The rearrangement links TRBV10-1 to TRBJ2-5, with 7 bases aligning to TRBD1. Germline V lookup: CDR1 WNHNN, CDR2 SYGVQD (reference sequence). V was pared by 2 bases and J by 5 bases, with 5 bases of the junction left unmatched. CDR3 size: 14 residues. CDR3 loop: CASSEGTGVETQYF. CDR3 DNA: TGCGCCAGCAGTGAGGGAACAGGGGTGGAGACCCAGTACTTC.

V usage is TRBV23-1 and J usage is TRBJ1-4, with TRBD1 matching over 11 bases. TRBV23-1 is an ORF for which the function is uncertain. The CDR3 contains 15 residues. The J segment lost 6 bases and the V segment lost 8 bases, leaving 8 bases of the junction unmatched. The CDR3 bases are TGCGCCAGCGGGCCCGGGACAGGGGGTGATGAAAAACTGTTTTTT. Its protein is CASGPGTGGDEKLFF.

This clone turned up a few times. The chain recombines TRBV6-5 with TRBJ2-5, with D possibly being TRBD2 (6 bases). CDR3 size: 16 residues. The germline gives CDR1 MNHEY, CDR2 SVGAGI. Trimming took off 0 bases at V and 4 bases at J, with 15 bases between the two ends. This CDR3 reads CASSYSRRGRAETQYF. DNA for the CDR3: TGTGCCAGCAGTTACTCGAGGAGGGGTAGGGCAGAGACCCAGTACTTC.

This chain connects TRBV21-1 to TRBJ1-1; the table's D call, TRBD1, has no DNA check behind it. TRBV21-1 is an annotated pseudogene. The CDR3 consists of 16 residues. The CDR3 DNA follows: TGTGCCAGCAGCAAAGCCTGGGACACCTGGAACACTGAAGCTTTCTTT. This sequence encodes CASSKAWDTWNTEAFF.

The chain has TRBV6-5 and TRBJ1-1, with 8 nucleotides matching TRBD1. This CDR3 region has 13 residues. Germline values: CDR1 MNHEY, CDR2 SVGAGI. Unmatched junction bases numbered 7, after V lost 6 bases and J lost 7 bases. The CDR3 bases are TGTGCCAGCAGCCGTCGACAGGGGAGTGAAGCTTTCTTT. This gives the protein CASSRRQGSEAFF.

This sequence joins TRBV19 and TRBJ2-3; TRBD1 matches 9 bases. Unmatched junction bases numbered 11, after V lost 5 bases and J lost 2 bases. Germline CDR1 LNHDA, CDR2 SQIVND (reference sequence). The CDR3 contains 17 residues. CDR3 loop: CASSDLWTGAPTDTQYF. In DNA, the CDR3 is TGTGCCAGTAGTGACCTCTGGACAGGGGCCCCCACAGATACGCAGTATTTT.

The gene calls are TRBV21-1 and TRBJ2-6; the table's D call, TRBD2, has no DNA check behind it. TRBV21-1 is a pseudogene segment. The CDR3 is 18 amino acids. CDR3 DNA: TGTGCCAGCAGCTCCTTAGGGCGGGATACCTCTGGGGCCAACGTCCTGACTTTC. Translated: CASSSLGRDTSGANVLTF.

This clone came up a few times. The chain joins TRBV7-8 to TRBJ1-5; D is uncertain. The CDR3 is 17 amino acids. Germline V gene sequence: CDR1 SGHVS, CDR2 FQNEAQ. V lost 0 bases and J lost 5, with 17 bases in between. The CDR3 is CASSLASRGRIDQPQHF. As DNA, the CDR3 is TGTGCCAGCAGCTTAGCGTCCCGAGGGAGGATAGATCAGCCCCAGCATTTT. The full variable domain, in which reference TRBV7-8 and TRBJ1-5 provide the parts outside the CDR3, is GAGVSQSPRYKVAKRGQDVALRCDPISGHVSLFWYQQALGQGPEFLTYFQNEAQLDKSGLPSDRFFAERPEGSVSTLKIQRTQQEDSAVYLCASSLASRGRIDQPQHFGDGTRLSIL.

The chain is built from TRBV18 and TRBJ2-4; D unclear. CDR1 and CDR2 from the germline V gene are KGHSH and LQKENI. V was trimmed by 3 bases and J by 0 bases, leaving 9 bases between them. This CDR3 spans 15 amino acids. The CDR3 region has the DNA TGTGCCAGCTCACCCCGTGGGCTAGCCAAAAACATTCAGTACTTC. It codes for CASSPRGLAKNIQYF.

The V and J genes are TRBV12-3 or TRBV12-4 and TRBJ2-5; D is undetermined. V lost 6 bases, J lost 0 bases, and 5 bases lay in between. The CDR3 contains 12 residues. For the CDR3, the DNA is TGTGCCAGCAGCGCGAACCAAGAGACCCAGTACTTC. Encoded protein: CASSANQETQYF.

V is TRBV12-3 or TRBV12-4 and J is TRBJ2-3; possibly TRBD2 for D (6 bases). The V gene lost 5 bases and the J gene lost 6 bases, with 12 bases spanning the gap. This CDR3 contains 13 residues. The CDR3 spells CASSTASVDTQYF. CDR3 nucleotide sequence: TGTGCCAGCAGTACAGCTAGCGTGGATACGCAGTATTTT.

V and J are TRBV7-8 and TRBJ2-7; 7 positions match TRBD2. Germline CDR1 and CDR2: SGHVS and FQNEAQ. Germline trimming cut 4 bases from V and 9 bases from J; bases unmatched to any gene: 18. This CDR3 region has 16 residues. The chain's CDR3 is CASSSIPRGTTGGQYF. As DNA, the CDR3 is TGTGCCAGCAGCTCAATTCCCCGCGGGACTACCGGGGGGCAGTACTTC.

V is TRBV6-2 or TRBV6-3 and J is TRBJ2-7; 11 nucleotides agree with TRBD1. The CDR3 is 15 amino acids. The germline V gene has CDR1 MNHEY and CDR2 SVGEGT. Unmatched junction bases numbered 6, after V lost 4 bases and J lost 4 bases. DNA for the CDR3: TGTGCCAGCAGTTCCGCGGGACAGGGGGAATACGAGCAGTACTTC. Translated: CASSSAGQGEYEQYF.